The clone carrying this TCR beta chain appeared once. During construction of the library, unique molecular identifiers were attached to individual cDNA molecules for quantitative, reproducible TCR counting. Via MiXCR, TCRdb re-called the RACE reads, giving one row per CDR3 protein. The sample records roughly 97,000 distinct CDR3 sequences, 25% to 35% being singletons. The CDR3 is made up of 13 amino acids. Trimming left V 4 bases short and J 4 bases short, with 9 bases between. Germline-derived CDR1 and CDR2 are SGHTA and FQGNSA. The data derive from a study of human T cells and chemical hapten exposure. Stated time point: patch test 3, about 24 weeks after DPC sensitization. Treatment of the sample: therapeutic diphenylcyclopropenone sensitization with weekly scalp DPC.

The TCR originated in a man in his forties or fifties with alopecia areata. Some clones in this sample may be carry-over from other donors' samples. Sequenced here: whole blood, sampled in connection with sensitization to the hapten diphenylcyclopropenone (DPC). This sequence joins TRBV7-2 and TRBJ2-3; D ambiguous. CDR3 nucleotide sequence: TGTGCCAGCAGCTCAGACGGCCCAGATACGCAGTATTTT. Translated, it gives CASSSDGPDTQYF.